The next 12 T cell receptor beta chains were all read from a single sample in a study of cytomegalovirus exposure and HLA in healthy donors. Both 60 Vbeta primers and 13 Jbeta primers went into the PCR. The protocol was immunoSEQ multiplex PCR, while the TCRdb copy is restricted to in-frame clones and leaves out a portion. The sample holds approximately 160,000 clones, over 65% seen once. Material for sequencing was PBMCs. These receptors originate from a woman in her twenties or thirties in good health and CMV-seropositive.

This rearrangement joins TRBV14 to TRBJ1-1, with 12 nucleotides matching TRBD1. V shed 3 bases, J shed 9 bases, and the junction held 11 bases outside the gene matches. CDR3 size: 16 residues. Germline CDR1 and CDR2: SGHDN and FVKESK. The CDR3 protein is CASSHTSRDRGLKAFF. CDR3 nucleotides: TGTGCCAGCAGCCATACAAGCCGGGACAGGGGGCTAAAAGCTTTCTTT.

This clone has only one observation. The chain employs TRBV29-1 and TRBJ1-3, with 7 bases matching TRBD1. Trimming cost V 0 bases and J 2 bases; bases outside gene matches: 1. The length of the CDR3 is 14 residues. CDR1 is SQVTM and CDR2 is ANQGSEA in the germline V gene. CDR3 DNA: TGCAGCGTTGAAGACGACAGGGCTGGAAACACCATATATTTT. This encodes CSVEDDRAGNTIYF.

This rearrangement joins TRBV7-8 to TRBJ2-2; 7 positions match TRBD2. This CDR3 contains 16 residues. Germline V gene sequence: CDR1 SGHVS, CDR2 FQNEAQ. V was pared by 3 bases and J by 1 base, with 5 bases of the junction left unmatched. The CDR3 coding sequence is TGTGCCAGCAGCTTCTTGACTAGCCGGAACACCGGGGAGCTGTTTTTT. Translating it yields CASSFLTSRNTGELFF.

The CDR3 is CASSIVGGLTF. The DNA for the CDR3 is TGTGCCAGTAGTATAGTAGGGGGCTTAACTTTC. The chain couples TRBV19 to TRBJ2-6; TRBD1 aligns across 7 bases. Germline loops: CDR1 LNHDA, CDR2 SQIVND (reference sequence). With V trimmed by 1 base and J by 19 bases, 4 bases remained unmatched. The CDR3 is made up of 11 amino acids.

This chain joins TRBV27 and TRBJ1-5; no clear D gene. The V end was cut by 3 bases, the J end by 7 bases, with 4 bases between. The germline gives CDR1 MNHEY, CDR2 SMNVEV (reference sequence). The CDR3 covers 11 residues. CDR3 sequence: CASSLRQPQHF. The CDR3 DNA reads as TGTGCCAGCAGTTTGAGACAGCCCCAGCATTTT.

The J gene is TRBJ2-2, the V gene TRBV28; the match to TRBD1 covers 10 bases. Germline CDR1 MDHEN, CDR2 SYDVKM. V shed 6 bases, J shed 5 bases, and the junction held 6 bases outside the gene matches. CDR3 length: 15 residues. The CDR3 DNA reads as TGTGCCAGCAGGGGGACAGGGGAAGTGACCGGGGAGCTGTTTTTT. This sequence encodes CASRGTGEVTGELFF.

This clone was counted only a few times. This sequence joins TRBV14 and TRBJ2-5; D is unclear. This CDR3 spans 14 amino acids. The V gene's germline CDR1 is SGHDN and CDR2 FVKESK. Trimming cost V 5 bases and J 4 bases, with 14 bases left between them. As DNA, the CDR3 is TGTGCCAGCAGCAAAGGTAGCTTGGGAGAGACCCAGTACTTC. This encodes CASSKGSLGETQYF. Using reference TRBV14 and TRBJ2-5 for the parts outside the CDR3, the full variable domain is EAGVTQFPSHSVIEKGQTVTLRCDPISGHDNLYWYRRVMGKEIKFLLHFVKESKQDESGMPNNRFLAERTGGTYSTLKVQPAELEDSGVYFCASSKGSLGETQYFGPGTRLLVL.

This clone has more than one count but fewer than ten. The rearrangement joins TRBV5-4 to TRBJ2-7; 12 positions agree with TRBD1. Trimming removed 3 bases from V and 4 bases from J; junction bases left unmatched: 5. The CDR3 runs 15 residues. In germline, CDR1 is SGHNT, CDR2 YYREEE (reference sequence). The CDR3, as DNA: TGTGCCAGCAGCTACCGGGACAGGGGGCTATACGAGCAGTACTTC. Translation gives CASSYRDRGLYEQYF.

The gene calls are TRBV27 and TRBJ1-2; 8 bases are a match to TRBD1. Germline CDR1 MNHEY, CDR2 SMNVEV (reference sequence). This CDR3 has 15 amino acids. Trimming cost V 4 bases and J 4 bases; bases outside gene matches: 8. In DNA, the CDR3 is TGTGCCAGCAGTTCGGGACAGGCGCCTTCCTATGGCTACACCTTC. Translated: CASSSGQAPSYGYTF.

The J gene is TRBJ1-1, the V gene TRBV28; D uncertain. CDR3 length: 12 amino acids. Germline-derived CDR1 and CDR2 are MDHEN and SYDVKM. V was pared by 2 bases and J by 1 base, with 2 bases between. CDR3: CASSLQNTEAFF. DNA of the CDR3: TGTGCCAGCAGTTTACAGAACACTGAAGCTTTCTTT.

V and J are TRBV18 and TRBJ1-2; D is unclear. The V gene's germline CDR1 is KGHSH and CDR2 LQKENI. The CDR3 loop spans 13 amino acids. Trimming left V 4 bases short and J 7 bases short, with 13 bases between. The CDR3 sequence: CASSRETGSGYTF. As DNA, the CDR3 is TGTGCCAGCTCACGGGAAACCGGGAGTGGCTACACCTTC.

The chain joins TRBV4-2 to TRBJ2-7; 13 bases are a match to TRBD2. The CDR3 contains 14 residues. Germline V gives CDR1 LGHNA, CDR2 YNFKEQ. V was clipped by 4 bases and J by 6 bases; unmatched bases: 3. The CDR3 loop is CASSLGLAGVEQYF. CDR3 nucleotide sequence: TGTGCCAGCAGCCTAGGACTAGCGGGAGTCGAGCAGTACTTC.